These T cell receptor beta chains were read from a single sample in a study of CD8+ T cells in alopecia areata. Method: immunoSEQ multiplex PCR; TCRdb's copy keeps in-frame clones and lacks some. The sample comprises 110,000 to 150,000 clones, 45% to 65% of which are singletons, and about a sixth rests with the top ten. The source was CD8+ T cells sorted from blood, collected at week 4, from a patient treated with tofacitinib. The receptors were sampled from a human donor with alopecia areata. CDR3s include the opening cysteine and the closing phenylalanine or tryptophan. A D gene is named only where the DNA matches it firmly. The size entry is marked missing in some rows and otherwise reads once, few, many or a size class.

TRBV4-3	TRBJ1-1	TRBD1	.	CASSLYRDRGTEAFF	TGCGCCAGCAGCCTGTACCGGGACAGGGGGACTGAAGCTTTCTTT
TRBV29-1	TRBJ1-2	.	.	CSVVLLEGVYTF	TGCAGCGTTGTCCTACTGGAGGGGGTCTACACCTTC
TRBV15	TRBJ2-7	.	.	CATSPRLSSEQYF	TGTGCCACCTCCCCTAGACTGTCCTCCGAGCAGTACTTC
TRBV19	TRBJ2-7	TRBD1	.	CASSIDLTGIRNEQYF	TGTGCCAGTAGTATAGATTTGACAGGGATTCGCAACGAGCAGTACTTC
TRBV29-1	TRBJ1-5	.	.	CSASGVGNQPQHF	TGCAGCGCCTCAGGGGTTGGCAATCAGCCCCAGCATTTT
TRBV5-1	TRBJ2-5	TRBD1	.	CASTPTGATKETQYF	TGCGCCAGCACCCCGACAGGGGCGACGAAAGAGACCCAGTACTTC
TRBV29-1	TRBJ2-2	.	.	CSVPGGAGELFF	TGCAGCGTGCCCGGCGGGGCCGGGGAGCTGTTTTTT
TRBV14	TRBJ2-7	TRBD1	.	CASSQRQGAVHEQYF	TGTGCCAGCAGCCAGAGACAGGGTGCGGTCCACGAGCAGTACTTC
TRBV29-1	TRBJ1-1	.	.	CSVYRALNTEAFF	TGCAGCGTCTACAGGGCTTTGAACACTGAAGCTTTCTTT
TRBV27	TRBJ1-5	TRBD1	.	CASSHRGESPQHF	TGTGCCAGCAGCCACAGGGGGGAGTCGCCCCAGCATTTT
TRBV6-5	TRBJ1-6	.	few	CASSYSDRTSPLHF	TGTGCCAGCAGTTACTCCGACAGGACTTCACCCCTCCACTTT